This T cell receptor beta chain was profiled in a study of post-analysis software for immune sequencing data. Incorporated into the TCR beta cDNA libraries were unique molecular identifiers, which served to reduce PCR and sequencing biases. TCRdb reanalysed the PCR reads using MiXCR and keeps one entry per CDR3 protein. The sample comprises hundreds of thousands of distinct CDR3 sequences, 30% of which are singletons, and 0.55% to 0.65% rests with the top ten. Whole-study findings and limits: The study found TRBV5-6, TRBV5-1 and TRBV20-1 among a few TRBV segments more frequent in patients than controls.

In germline, CDR1 is SQVTM, CDR2 ANQGSEA. V lost 5 bases, J lost 4 bases, and 14 bases lay in between. This CDR3 has 13 amino acids. This clonotype showed up just a few times. Its cognate antigen is unknown. The sample consisted of blood. The TCR originated in a girl aged 5-17 years with multiple sclerosis. V usage is TRBV29-1 and J usage is TRBJ1-2; no clear D gene. CDR3 coding DNA: TGCAGCGTTCAGAAACTGGGGTTCTATGGCTACACCTTC. It specifies CSVQKLGFYGYTF.